This T cell receptor beta chain stems from a study of shared clonotypes between healthy human individuals. In the study overall: Per donor, CD8 memory used one plate, CD8 naive used two, CD4 memory used three and CD4 naive used three.

Only Caucasian adults living in Nashville, Tennessee served as donors. CDR1 and CDR2 (germline): MNHNS, SASEGT. V lost 5 bases to trimming and J lost 0 bases, with 10 bases between them. This CDR3 contains 14 residues. The assay was immunoSEQ multiplex PCR, and TCRdb's table has in-frame clones only and misses some. Among some 1 million clones listed, 70% to 80% were seen once. Points on this clone: The sample holds other DNA sequences that translate to the same CDR3.

Sequencing was performed on memory CD4+ T cells sorted from blood. Regarding subset: CD45RA-negative fraction. The chain employs TRBV6-1 and TRBJ1-2; TRBD1 might be the D (5 bases). The sequence derives from a man in his late teens or twenties in good health. This CDR3 reads CASSPQTANYGYTF. CDR3 nucleotides: TGTGCCAGCAGTCCCCAGACAGCTAACTATGGCTACACCTTC.